A single sample gave rise to the 25 T cell receptor beta chains below, sequenced in a study of identical twins. MiXCR was run by TCRdb on the 5' RACE reads, yielding one entry per CDR3 protein. The repertoire has 520,000 or so distinct CDR3 sequences, 22% of them found once; the top ten carry about 0.99%. The data also belong to a second study, concerning T cells expressing NK-cell markers.

Sequenced sample: CD4+ T cells sorted from blood. These TCRs come from a woman aged 18-29 years in good health.

The J gene is TRBJ2-2, the V gene TRBV25-1; D perhaps matches TRBD1 (5 bases). V dropped 7 bases and J dropped 2 bases, with 11 bases sitting between them. This CDR3 region has 14 residues. Per germline, CDR1 MGHDK and CDR2 SYGVNS. In DNA, the CDR3 is TGTGCCAGCACACGGACACCTAACACCGGGGAGCTGTTTTTT. Its protein is CASTRTPNTGELFF.

V gene TRBV5-1 combines with J gene TRBJ2-5, with 10 bases lining up with TRBD2. The germline gives CDR1 SGHRS, CDR2 YFSETQ. Trimming removed 0 bases from V and 1 base from J; junction bases left unmatched: 3. This CDR3 has 16 residues. As DNA, the CDR3 is TGCGCCAGCAGCTTGGGGACTAGCGGTTCCCAAGAGACCCAGTACTTC. As protein: CASSLGTSGSQETQYF.

The chain recombines TRBV20-1 with TRBJ2-7, with D possibly TRBD1 on 6 matching bases. Per germline, CDR1 DFQATT and CDR2 SNEGSKA (reference sequence). Trimming stripped 3 bases from V and 1 base from J, with 16 bases between. There are 15 residues in the CDR3. This CDR3 reads CSARPLTGTSYEQYF. CDR3 bases: TGCAGTGCTAGGCCACTAACCGGGACATCCTACGAGCAGTACTTC.

A few counts support this clonotype. The gene calls are TRBV12-3 or TRBV12-4 and TRBJ2-2; D is possibly TRBD2 (6 bases). Trimming stripped 1 base from V and 4 bases from J, with 13 bases between. The CDR3 length is 16 residues. CDR3 residues: CASSLGPGESTGELFF. The CDR3, as DNA: TGTGCCAGCAGTTTAGGGCCGGGGGAATCCACCGGGGAGCTGTTTTTT.

V gene TRBV7-2 combines with J gene TRBJ2-7, with a tentative D call TRBD1 (6 bases). Germline CDR1 reads SGHTA; CDR2 reads FQGNSA. This CDR3 spans 15 amino acids. Trimming took 5 bases from V and 1 from J, leaving 15 bases between them. The CDR3 protein is CASSLRVDRSYEQYF. In nucleotides, the CDR3 is TGTGCCAGCAGCCTCCGGGTTGACAGGTCCTACGAGCAGTACTTC. Using reference TRBV7-2 and TRBJ2-7 for the parts outside the CDR3, the full variable domain is GAGVSQSPSNKVTEKGKDVELRCDPISGHTALYWYRQSLGQGLEFLIYFQGNSAPDKSGLPSDRFSAERTGGSVSTLTIQRTQQEDSAVYLCASSLRVDRSYEQYFGPGTRLTVT.

For the CDR3, the DNA is TGTGCCATCGGCCCCAGGAACAACGAGCAGTACTTC. Protein product: CAIGPRNNEQYF. The V gene is TRBV10-3, the J gene TRBJ2-7; D is unclear. The germline gives CDR1 ENHRY, CDR2 SYGVKD. V was trimmed by 8 bases and J by 5 bases, leaving 13 bases between them. This CDR3 is built from 12 residues.

This clonotype was detected only a few times. The rearrangement uses TRBV9 and TRBJ2-5; D is unclear. CDR1 is SGDLS, CDR2 YYNGEE, per germline. V was cut by 0 bases and J by 5 bases, with 8 bases left in between. The CDR3 loop spans 13 amino acids. The CDR3 DNA reads TGTGCCAGCAGCGTAGGACCTCCTGAGACCCAGTACTTC. Protein product: CASSVGPPETQYF. Full variable domain (outside the CDR3, taken from reference TRBV9 and TRBJ2-5): DSGVTQTPKHLITATGQRVTLRCSPRSGDLSVYWYQQSLDQGLQFLIQYYNGEERAKGNILERFSAQQFPDLHSELNLSSLELGDSALYFCASSVGPPETQYFGPGTRLLVL.

This clonotype was seen a few times. This chain links TRBV20-1 with TRBJ2-7; 11 nucleotides align to TRBD2. This CDR3 contains 12 residues. V trimming: 2 bases; J trimming: 12 bases; junction bases outside the gene matches: 6. Per the germline V gene, CDR1 is DFQATT and CDR2 is SNEGSKA (reference sequence). The CDR3 sequence is CSARTSGSWSYF. CDR3 sequence (DNA): TGCAGTGCTAGAACTAGCGGGAGCTGGTCGTACTTC.

This clonotype was detected only a few times. This chain uses TRBV5-6 with TRBJ2-1; tentatively, D is TRBD2 (6 bases). The CDR3 covers 13 residues. The ends were cut back, 0 bases at V and 13 bases at J, with 14 bases in the middle. CDR1 is SGHDT and CDR2 is YYEEEE in the germline V gene. The CDR3 nucleotides are TGTGCCAGCAGCTTGGAGGGCCGGGGAGGCCAGTTCTTC. It specifies CASSLEGRGGQFF.

This clonotype came up a few times. The V and J genes are TRBV20-1 and TRBJ2-7; D is unclear. This CDR3 has 12 residues. V dropped 6 bases and J dropped 3 bases, with 12 bases sitting between them. Germline V gene lookup returns CDR1 DFQATT and CDR2 SNEGSKA (reference sequence). The CDR3 is CSAPGRNYEQYF. The CDR3 DNA reads as TGCAGTGCACCTGGACGGAACTACGAGCAGTACTTC.

The rearrangement joins TRBV27 to TRBJ1-1; 8 bases line up with TRBD1. Germline lookup yields CDR1 MNHEY and CDR2 SMNVEV (reference sequence). V dropped 5 bases and J dropped 0; count of bases not matched to a gene: 8. The CDR3 covers 16 residues. Here the CDR3 reads CASSPRDRYMNTEAFF. CDR3 nucleotides: TGTGCCAGCAGTCCCCGGGACAGGTATATGAACACTGAAGCTTTCTTT.

In this sample, this clonotype turned up a few times. The chain employs TRBV12-3 or TRBV12-4 and TRBJ2-2, with unresolved D. This CDR3 is built from 18 residues. The V end lost 0 bases, the J end lost 0 bases, and 14 bases lay between the germline ends. In DNA, the CDR3 is TGTGCCAGCAGTTTAGCGTGGTTCCGGACCGCGAACACCGGGGAGCTGTTTTTT. Protein product: CASSLAWFRTANTGELFF.

This clonotype was picked up a small number of times. The chain's CDR3 is CASSLLTASNTEAFF. The CDR3 nucleotides read TGCGCCAGCAGCCTCCTAACGGCCTCGAACACTGAAGCTTTCTTT. The V gene is TRBV5-1, the J gene TRBJ1-1; unclear D gene. CDR3 size: 15 residues. V was pared by 4 bases and J by 1 base, with 14 bases between. Germline values: CDR1 SGHRS, CDR2 YFSETQ.

This clonotype was observed a few times. The chain joins TRBV20-1 to TRBJ2-1; a possible D gene is TRBD2 (6 bases). Trimming took 1 base from V and 3 from J, leaving 16 bases between them. Per the germline V gene, CDR1 is DFQATT and CDR2 is SNEGSKA (reference sequence). The CDR3 loop spans 16 amino acids. The CDR3 is CSARVSEGGGYNEQFF. The DNA of the CDR3 is TGCAGTGCTAGAGTCTCTGAGGGAGGCGGCTACAATGAGCAGTTCTTC.

In this sample, this clonotype turned up a few times. The chain is built from TRBV5-4 and TRBJ2-1, with 10 bases that match TRBD2. V lost 0 bases and J lost 6; bases outside the gene matches: 3. CDR3 length: 15 amino acids. Germline CDR1 SGHNT, CDR2 YYREEE (reference sequence). The CDR3 DNA is TGTGCCAGCAGCTTGGCACTAGCGGGATCCAATGAGCAGTTCTTC. Amino acid sequence: CASSLALAGSNEQFF.

The V gene is TRBV20-1, the J gene TRBJ2-7; 8 bases align to TRBD1. Per germline, CDR1 DFQATT and CDR2 SNEGSKA (reference sequence). The CDR3 sequence is 13 residues long. V was pared by 6 bases and J by 5 bases, with 9 bases of the junction left unmatched. The CDR3 region is CSAKRTGIHEQYF. The CDR3 nucleotides read TGCAGTGCCAAAAGGACAGGGATCCACGAGCAGTACTTC.

This chain joins TRBV4-3 and TRBJ2-3; D perhaps matches TRBD1 (6 bases). The CDR3 sequence is 14 residues long. Deletions cut 3 bases from V and 0 bases from J, with 7 bases between. CDR1 and CDR2 (germline): LGHNA, YSLEER. For the CDR3, the DNA is TGCGCCAGCAGCCAGGGACATAGCACAGATACGCAGTATTTT. Its protein product is CASSQGHSTDTQYF.

The V gene is TRBV6-5, the J gene TRBJ2-7, with D possibly TRBD1 on 5 matching bases. The CDR3 runs to 16 residues. Germline lookup yields CDR1 MNHEY and CDR2 SVGAGI. Trimming shortened V by 0 bases and J by 3 bases, and 15 bases separated the two germline ends. CDR3 sequence: CASSYSNSRQSYEQYF. CDR3 bases: TGTGCCAGCAGTTACTCGAATAGCAGACAGAGCTACGAGCAGTACTTC.

This clonotype was counted ten times or more. The chain combines TRBV12-3 or TRBV12-4 with TRBJ2-7, with TRBD1 matching over 11 bases. The CDR3 extends over 13 amino acids. V lost 7 bases and J lost 5; bases outside the gene matches: 4. CDR3 bases: TGTGCCAGCAAAGGGACAGGGGGGAACGAGCAGTACTTC. Protein: CASKGTGGNEQYF.

This clonotype was detected only a few times. CDR3 sequence reads: CASSLDKSYNSPLHF. The CDR3 DNA reads as TGCGCCAGCAGCTTGGACAAATCCTATAATTCACCCCTCCACTTT. The rearrangement links TRBV5-1 to TRBJ1-6, with unresolved D. Germline V gene data show CDR1 as SGHRS and CDR2 as YFSETQ. The CDR3 is 15 amino acids. V lost 0 bases and J lost 1, with 5 bases in between.

The rearrangement uses TRBV7-6 and TRBJ2-7; TRBD2 agrees at 13 bases. The V segment lost 2 bases and the J segment 7 bases; nucleotides outside the gene matches: 11. The CDR3 extends over 17 amino acids. Germline CDR1 is SGHVS and CDR2 is FNYEAQ. The CDR3 loop reads CASSLSRTSGGRREQYF. The CDR3 coding sequence is TGTGCCAGCAGCTTATCCCGGACTAGCGGGGGCCGTAGGGAGCAGTACTTC.

Only a few counts were recorded for this clonotype. This chain links TRBV29-1 with TRBJ2-1; tentatively, D is TRBD1 (5 bases). CDR3 size: 10 residues. The V and J ends lost 3 bases and 8 bases respectively, with 5 bases between them. Germline V gene data show CDR1 as SQVTM and CDR2 as ANQGSEA. CDR3 nucleotides: TGCAGCGTTGAGGGGCATGAGCAGTTCTTC. Protein: CSVEGHEQFF.

This clonotype was counted at least ten times. The chain recombines TRBV20-1 with TRBJ2-1; D is possibly TRBD1 (5 bases). CDR1 is DFQATT, CDR2 SNEGSKA, per germline (reference sequence). The length of the CDR3 is 11 residues. The V and J ends lost 6 bases and 10 bases respectively, with 13 bases between them. CDR3 protein: CSAKQGWEQFF. The CDR3 bases are TGCAGTGCCAAGCAGGGATGGGAGCAGTTCTTC.

This clonotype was observed many times. V gene TRBV5-1 combines with J gene TRBJ1-1; D is possibly TRBD1 (5 bases). The germline CDR1 and CDR2 sequences are SGHRS and YFSETQ. The V end lost 6 bases, the J end lost 6 bases, and 15 bases lay between the germline ends. The CDR3 extends over 13 amino acids. DNA of the CDR3: TGCGCCAGCACAGGGTTAAGAGGGTCTGAAGCTTTCTTT. Protein product: CASTGLRGSEAFF.

J is TRBJ1-5 and V is TRBV19; D remains unclear. The CDR3 extends over 13 amino acids. The V and J ends lost 0 bases and 7 bases respectively, with 7 bases between them. Germline loops: CDR1 LNHDA, CDR2 SQIVND (reference sequence). Here the CDR3 reads CASSIDLVQPQHF. CDR3 coding DNA: TGTGCCAGTAGTATAGATCTGGTGCAGCCCCAGCATTTT.